The 20 T cell receptor beta chains below all came from one sample that was sequenced in a study of cytomegalovirus exposure and HLA in healthy donors. Amplification used 60 Vbeta primers and 13 Jbeta primers. Here immunoSEQ multiplex PCR was the method, and the copy in TCRdb shows in-frame clones only, minus some. This table has some 96,000 clones, 65% to 80% appearing once. The sample comprised PBMCs. These receptor sequences come from a man aged 40-49 years in good health and CMV-seropositive.

The chain uses TRBV27 and TRBJ1-2; 7 bases map to TRBD1. CDR3 length: 13 amino acids. The V segment lost 3 bases and the J segment 6 bases; nucleotides outside the gene matches: 4. Germline V gives CDR1 MNHEY, CDR2 SMNVEV (reference sequence). Here the CDR3 reads CASSFRTGDGYTF. The CDR3 nucleotides read TGTGCCAGCAGTTTCCGGACAGGCGATGGCTACACCTTC.

This chain joins TRBV27 and TRBJ2-3; D is possibly TRBD2 (6 bases). CDR3 size: 16 residues. The ends were cut back, 5 bases at V and 0 bases at J, with 15 bases in the middle. The germline V gene encodes CDR1 MNHEY and CDR2 SMNVEV (reference sequence). CDR3 sequence reads: CASSPGAGRSTDTQYF. Written as DNA, the CDR3 is TGTGCCAGCAGTCCCGGCGCCGGGAGAAGCACAGATACGCAGTATTTT.

The V gene is TRBV18, the J gene TRBJ2-7; TRBD1 matches 9 bases. Per germline, CDR1 KGHSH and CDR2 LQKENI. V was clipped by 1 base and J by 5 bases; unmatched bases: 6. The CDR3 runs 15 residues. CDR3 in DNA: TGTGCCAGCTCACCACAACAGACAGGGGGAGACGAGCAGTACTTC. Its translation: CASSPQQTGGDEQYF.

This clone was seen a single time. The V and J genes are TRBV11-3 and TRBJ2-2, with 7 bases aligning to TRBD1. The CDR3 consists of 15 residues. Trimming cost V 3 bases and J 4 bases; bases outside gene matches: 5. CDR1 is SGHNT, CDR2 YENEEA, per germline. The CDR3: CASSFRGTVTGELFF. Here the CDR3 DNA reads TGTGCCAGCAGCTTTAGGGGGACAGTCACCGGGGAGCTGTTTTTT.

V gene TRBV5-1 combines with J gene TRBJ1-2; weak D call: TRBD1 (5 bases). The CDR3 runs 18 residues. Germline CDR1 reads SGHRS; CDR2 reads YFSETQ. V lost 0 bases to trimming and J lost 1 base, with 19 bases between them. CDR3 coding DNA: TGCGCCAGCAGCTTGGATGGAGGGGACCCATTCTTTAACTATGGCTACACCTTC. It translates to CASSLDGGDPFFNYGYTF. The variable domain in full, with the rest retrieved from reference TRBV5-1 and TRBJ1-2, is KAGVTQTPRYLIKTRGQQVTLSCSPISGHRSVSWYQQTPGQGLQFLFEYFSETQRNKGNFPGRFSGRQFSNSRSEMNVSTLELGDSALYLCASSLDGGDPFFNYGYTFGSGTRLTVV.

The gene calls are TRBV10-3 and TRBJ2-7; TRBD2 is a possible D gene (5 bases). V lost 10 bases to trimming and J lost 5 bases, with 15 bases between them. Germline CDR1 is ENHRY and CDR2 is SYGVKD. The CDR3 totals 12 residues. CDR3 protein: CATLEAGDEQYF. The CDR3 region has the DNA TGTGCCACCCTGGAGGCCGGGGACGAGCAGTACTTC.

This clone has only a few counts. The gene calls are TRBV11-2 and TRBJ1-1, with unresolved D. The V gene's germline CDR1 is SGHAT and CDR2 FQNNGV. The CDR3 contains 15 residues. V dropped 3 bases and J dropped 2 bases, with 13 bases sitting between them. The CDR3 region has the DNA TGTGCCAGCAGCTTTAGTACTGCAGGTAACACTGAAGCTTTCTTT. Amino acid sequence: CASSFSTAGNTEAFF.

This clone was detected only a few times. The chain recombines TRBV1 with TRBJ2-7; the D call of TRBD2 is as the table states it, not checked on the DNA. TRBV1 is tagged as a pseudogene. The CDR3 covers 17 residues. In DNA form, the CDR3 reads TGCACCAGCAGCCCACCCCGAGAAGCGGGAGAGTCCTACGAGCAGTACTTC. Its protein product is CTSSPPREAGESYEQYF.

The V call is TRBV21-1, the J call TRBJ2-6; TRBD1, the table's D call, was not compared with the DNA. TRBV21-1 is a recognized pseudogene. The CDR3 runs to 21 residues. CDR3 sequence: CASSPPGRGPVHSTGANVLTF. The CDR3 DNA is TGTGCCAGCAGCCCCCCGGGCAGGGGGCCGGTTCACAGTACTGGGGCCAACGTCCTGACTTTC.

The chain combines TRBV7-2 with TRBJ2-1, with D possibly being TRBD1 (6 bases). The CDR3 consists of 13 residues. The germline V gene has CDR1 SGHTA and CDR2 FQGNSA. Trimming stripped 6 bases from V and 5 bases from J, with 11 bases between. The CDR3 here is CASSTDRNNEQFF. The CDR3, as DNA: TGTGCCAGCAGTACCGACAGGAACAATGAGCAGTTCTTC.

This clone came up once. The chain combines TRBV10-3 with TRBJ1-5; 9 bases are shared with TRBD1. The CDR3 extends over 16 amino acids. Germline trimming cut 3 bases from V and 5 bases from J; bases unmatched to any gene: 8. The germline CDR1 and CDR2 sequences are ENHRY and SYGVKD. The chain's CDR3 is CAISEVGGQGDQPQHF. The CDR3, as DNA: TGTGCCATCAGTGAAGTGGGGGGACAGGGAGATCAGCCCCAGCATTTT.

The chain uses TRBV9 and TRBJ2-1; 9 positions agree with TRBD2. The CDR3 sequence is 17 residues long. V shed 0 bases and J 4 bases; nucleotides not matched to a gene: 8. CDR1 SGDLS and CDR2 YYNGEE come from the germline V gene. The CDR3 DNA follows: TGTGCCAGCAGCGTAGGTCCCACTAGCGGGCGATACAATGAGCAGTTCTTC. Translation: CASSVGPTSGRYNEQFF.

In this sample, this clone turned up a few times. The chain has TRBV7-2 and TRBJ1-2; D is perhaps TRBD1 (5 bases). Germline CDR1 and CDR2: SGHTA and FQGNSA. CDR3 length: 16 residues. Between the trimmed V and J ends, which lost 1 base and 3 bases, there was a span of 15 bases. The CDR3 reads CASSLGVSDSYYGYTF. The CDR3 coding sequence is TGTGCCAGCAGCTTAGGGGTTTCCGACAGTTACTATGGCTACACCTTC.

The chain is built from TRBV7-2 and TRBJ2-5; 10 bases map to TRBD1. CDR1 and CDR2 (germline): SGHTA, FQGNSA. This CDR3 spans 14 amino acids. Trimming removed 5 bases from V and 4 bases from J; junction bases left unmatched: 4. CDR3 region: CASSGRTGGETQYF. In nucleotides, the CDR3 is TGTGCCAGCAGCGGACGGACAGGGGGAGAGACCCAGTACTTC.

The V gene is TRBV14, the J gene TRBJ2-5; the match to TRBD2 covers 10 bases. In germline, CDR1 is SGHDN, CDR2 FVKESK. The CDR3 is 17 residues long. V shed 4 bases, J shed 6 bases, and the junction held 14 bases outside the gene matches. This chain's CDR3 is CASSPQNLAGGAKTQYF. CDR3 sequence (DNA): TGTGCCAGCAGCCCCCAGAACTTAGCGGGAGGAGCAAAGACCCAGTACTTC.

The chain joins TRBV18 to TRBJ1-1, with no clear D. V lost 5 bases to trimming and J lost 1 base, with 8 bases between them. There are 13 residues in the CDR3. Germline V gene lookup returns CDR1 KGHSH and CDR2 LQKENI. In DNA form, the CDR3 reads TGTGCCAGCTCAGCCCGGGAGAACACTGAAGCTTTCTTT. The encoded protein is CASSARENTEAFF.

This clone was seen a handful of times. Other DNA sequences in the sample encode the same CDR3. The chain recombines TRBV7-2 with TRBJ2-7; D call uncertain. V was cut by 1 base and J by 3 bases, with 4 bases left in between. This CDR3 is built from 12 residues. Germline V gene lookup returns CDR1 SGHTA and CDR2 FQGNSA. In DNA form, the CDR3 reads TGTGCCAGCAGCTTAGTCCTCTACGAGCAGTACTTC. Residues: CASSLVLYEQYF.

This clone was detected only a few times. This sequence joins TRBV19 and TRBJ1-2; 8 positions match TRBD1. The ends lost 2 bases at V and 8 bases at J; junction bases unmatched: 7. Per the germline V gene, CDR1 is LNHDA and CDR2 is SQIVND (reference sequence). The CDR3 is 14 amino acids. The CDR3 loop is CASSIQGARSGYTF. The CDR3 bases are TGTGCCAGTAGTATACAGGGGGCGCGTTCCGGCTACACCTTC.

The genes are TRBV5-4 and TRBJ2-1, with 10 bases aligning to TRBD1. This CDR3 has 14 amino acids. Per germline, CDR1 SGHNT and CDR2 YYREEE (reference sequence). V shed 7 bases and J 10 bases; nucleotides not matched to a gene: 11. Here the CDR3 reads CASGDRGKRIEQFF. In DNA, the CDR3 is TGTGCCAGCGGGGACAGGGGTAAAAGAATCGAGCAGTTCTTC.

The rearrangement links TRBV19 to TRBJ2-5, with 12 nucleotides matching TRBD1. CDR1 and CDR2 (germline): LNHDA, SQIVND (reference sequence). V lost 6 bases, J lost 13 bases, and 15 bases stayed unmatched. The CDR3 contains 15 residues. The CDR3 sequence: CASRMNGGQGAPRYF. CDR3 coding DNA: TGTGCCAGTAGGATGAATGGGGGACAGGGGGCCCCCCGGTACTTC. Full variable domain (outside the CDR3, taken from reference TRBV19 and TRBJ2-5): DGGITQSPKYLFRKEGQNVTLSCEQNLNHDAMYWYRQDPGQGLRLIYYSQIVNDFQKGDIAEGYSVSREKKESFPLTVTSAQKNPTAFYLCASRMNGGQGAPRYFGPGTRLLVL.